The subject of this entry is one T cell receptor beta chain. Its antigen is unidentified. The data are from a study of CD8 T cells in ankylosing spondylitis. Points from the study as a whole: Within ankylosing spondylitis blood, a TCR beta motif made up of seven to nine highly homologous variants appeared to be characteristic.

Library preparation for TCR beta used quantitative 5'-RACE with molecular barcodes. TCRdb reprocessed the 5' RACE reads with MiXCR, giving one entry per CDR3 protein. This table holds almost 400,000 distinct CDR3 sequences, around 20% found once. The sequencing input was blood, either unsorted or a sorted T cell fraction (not recorded which). The receptor comes from a male donor with ankylosing spondylitis.

This CDR3 is CASRSQTGNYEQYF. The CDR3 coding sequence is TGTGCCAGCAGGTCACAAACAGGGAATTACGAGCAGTACTTC. This chain joins TRBV5-5 and TRBJ2-7; the D gene is possibly TRBD1 (6 bases). Trimming stripped 5 bases from V and 4 bases from J, with 16 bases between. The CDR3 consists of 14 residues. CDR1 and CDR2 (germline): SGHKS, YYEKEE (reference sequence).